This T cell receptor beta chain comes out of a study of tumor and adjacent non-tumor tissue in lung cancer. General study findings and limits: Higher tumor TCR diversity was associated with shorter survival.

No cell sorting was done before RNA was extracted from the tissue. The normal lung tissue was taken more than 3 cm from the tumor edge. This clonotype has a handful of counts. Its specificity is unknown. A modified ARM-PCR protocol with three rounds of nested PCR amplified TCRbeta. TCRdb independently ran MiXCR on the multiplex PCR reads; one entry per CDR3 protein. The sample lists 43,000 or so distinct CDR3 sequences, 60% occurring once. The TCR comes from a man in his fifties or sixties with non-small cell lung cancer. Sequencing was done on a sample of distant non-tumor lung tissue.

The CDR3 sequence: CASSTPGRTPEAFF. Here the CDR3 DNA reads TGTGCCAGTAGTACCCCAGGACGAACCCCTGAAGCTTTCTTT. The chain employs TRBV19 and TRBJ1-1; D call uncertain. Germline loops: CDR1 LNHDA, CDR2 SQIVND (reference sequence). V lost 4 bases and J lost 6, with 15 bases in between. CDR3 length: 14 amino acids.